These T cell receptor beta chains were read from a single sample in a study of PD-L1 blockade in urothelial cancer. Sequencing was performed with immunoSEQ multiplex PCR; in TCRdb, only in-frame clones are kept and a portion is missing. The sample has around 92,000 clones, roughly nine tenths seen once. The sequenced sample was PBMCs, obtained around atezolizumab (anti-PD-L1) treatment. The receptors were gathered from a woman older than 75 with urothelial cancer. Each CDR3 is given with its conserved first and last residue. D genes are given only for firm matches. Rows may omit the clone size; those that give it use once, few, many or a size class.

J gene | V gene | D gene | clone size | CDR3 protein | CDR3 DNA
TRBJ1-1 | TRBV6-1 | NA | NA | CASSAKNRDTEAFF | TGTGCCAGCAGTGCAAAGAACAGGGACACTGAAGCTTTCTTT
TRBJ1-1 | TRBV5-1 | NA | NA | CASSLGGRNTEAFF | TGCGCCAGCAGCTTGGGAGGAAGGAACACTGAAGCTTTCTTT
TRBJ2-7 | TRBV7-3 | TRBD1 | NA | CASSTGTGVYEQYF | TGTGCCAGCAGCACCGGGACAGGGGTCTACGAGCAGTACTTC
TRBJ2-1 | TRBV5-1 | TRBD2 | NA | CASSPPFIAGSSNEQFF | TGCGCCAGCAGCCCTCCTTTCATAGCGGGAAGTTCAAATGAGCAGTTCTTC
TRBJ2-7 | TRBV28 | TRBD2 | NA | CASRIAGAGEQYF | TGTGCCAGCAGAATAGCGGGGGCCGGGGAGCAGTACTTC
TRBJ1-2 | TRBV4-1 | NA | NA | CASSQDPVNYGYTF | TGCGCCAGCAGCCAAGACCCCGTGAACTATGGCTACACCTTC
TRBJ1-1 | TRBV9 | NA | few | CASSPTSNTEAFF | TGTGCCAGCAGCCCAACCAGTAACACTGAAGCTTTCTTT
TRBJ2-1 | TRBV12-5 | TRBD2 | NA | CASGFQTSGASGRSEQFF | TGTGCTAGTGGTTTCCAAACCTCCGGGGCTAGCGGGAGGAGTGAGCAGTTCTTC
TRBJ2-7 | TRBV4-1 | TRBD1 | NA | CASSQGQGGTYEQYF | TGCGCCAGCAGCCAAGGACAGGGTGGAACCTACGAGCAGTACTTC
TRBJ2-5 | TRBV5-5 | TRBD2 | NA | CASSFGSTSSGWETQYF | TGTGCCAGCAGCTTCGGATCGACTAGCTCAGGGTGGGAGACCCAGTACTTC
TRBJ2-7 | TRBV5-4 | NA | NA | CASSFMESRSSYEQYF | TGTGCCAGCAGCTTTATGGAGAGTCGGAGCTCCTACGAGCAGTACTTC
TRBJ2-3 | TRBV7-3 | NA | NA | CASSPGAGSTDTQYF | TGTGCCAGCAGCCCCGGGGCGGGAAGCACAGATACGCAGTATTTT
TRBJ2-3 | TRBV6-1 | TRBD2 | NA | CASSAGTSGSTDTQYF | TGTGCCAGCAGTGCCGGAACTAGCGGGAGCACAGATACGCAGTATTTT
TRBJ2-1 | TRBV11-2 | NA | NA | CASSLATRFTNEQFF | TGTGCCAGCAGCTTAGCGACTAGGTTTACCAATGAGCAGTTCTTC
TRBJ2-3 | TRBV19 | TRBD2 | NA | CASSMTSSTDTQYF | TGTGCCAGTAGTATGACTAGCAGCACAGATACGCAGTATTTT
TRBJ2-5 | TRBV30 | TRBD1 | NA | CAWSDRVLGTQYF | TGTGCCTGGAGCGACAGGGTATTAGGGACCCAGTACTTC
TRBJ1-2 | TRBV29-1 | NA | NA | CSSYGDGYTF | TGCAGCTCCTACGGGGATGGCTACACCTTC
TRBJ2-5 | TRBV5-4 | TRBD1 | NA | CASSFNPGTGRETQYF | TGTGCCAGCAGCTTCAACCCCGGGACAGGGAGGGAGACCCAGTACTTC
TRBJ2-1 | TRBV7-8 | NA | NA | CASSLVRYNEQFF | TGTGCCAGCAGCTTAGTCAGATACAATGAGCAGTTCTTC
TRBJ2-7 | TRBV2 | TRBD1 | NA | CASREQGSGNYEQYF | TGTGCCAGCAGAGAACAGGGGTCGGGTAACTACGAGCAGTACTTC
TRBJ2-3 | TRBV19 | TRBD2 | once | CASSPTSGISDTQYF | TGTGCCAGTAGTCCCACTAGCGGGATATCCGATACGCAGTATTTT
TRBJ2-5 | TRBV6-1 | TRBD2 | NA | CASRAEAGVPETQYF | TGTGCCAGCAGGGCAGAGGCGGGAGTCCCAGAGACCCAGTACTTC
TRBJ1-1 | TRBV7-8 | NA | NA | CASSLPPGTEAFF | TGTGCCAGCAGCTTACCCCCGGGCACTGAAGCTTTCTTT
TRBJ2-7 | TRBV11-2 | NA | few | CASSPAAGYEQYF | TGTGCCAGCAGCCCCGCAGCGGGTTACGAGCAGTACTTC
TRBJ1-2 | TRBV30 | NA | few | CAWRSGQGIHGYTF | TGTGCCTGGAGATCCGGGCAGGGGATCCATGGCTACACCTTC
TRBJ2-1 | TRBV11-2 | TRBD2 | once | CASSLAWTSNEQFF | TGTGCCAGCAGCTTAGCTTGGACTAGCAATGAGCAGTTCTTC
TRBJ2-1 | TRBV29-1 | NA | NA | CSVAVHAEFF | TGCAGCGTTGCGGTCCACGCGGAGTTCTTC
TRBJ2-2 | TRBV11-2 | NA | NA | CASSLSPSGELFF | TGTGCCAGCAGCTTGTCTCCGAGCGGGGAGCTGTTTTTT
TRBJ2-7 | TRBV10-2 | NA | once | CASSENTWTGSYEQYF | TGCGCCAGCAGTGAGAACACTTGGACTGGATCCTACGAGCAGTACTTC
TRBJ2-4 | TRBV6-6 | TRBD1 | NA | CASRPEGQGDIQYF | TGTGCCAGCAGGCCCGAGGGACAGGGGGACATTCAGTACTTC
TRBJ2-5 | TRBV9 | TRBD2 | NA | CASSASGRPEETQYF | TGTGCCAGCAGCGCGAGCGGGAGGCCTGAAGAGACCCAGTACTTC
TRBJ1-1 | TRBV18 | NA | few | CASSPTQGGEAFF | TGTGCCAGCTCACCTACCCAGGGAGGGGAGGCTTTCTTT
TRBJ2-1 | TRBV7-7 | TRBD2 | NA | CASSQGLAVGNEQFF | TGTGCCAGCAGCCAAGGACTAGCGGTAGGCAATGAGCAGTTCTTC
TRBJ2-1 | TRBV10-3 | TRBD2 | NA | CAISELAGGPGEQFF | TGTGCCATCAGCGAACTAGCGGGAGGGCCTGGGGAGCAGTTCTTC
TRBJ1-2 | TRBV7-9 | TRBD1 | NA | CASSSQDRVNGYTF | TGTGCCAGCAGCTCCCAGGACAGGGTTAATGGCTACACCTTC
TRBJ2-7 | TRBV6-4 | TRBD1 | NA | CASRPGQGLTPRQYF | TGTGCCAGCAGACCCGGACAGGGGCTAACTCCGAGGCAGTACTTC
TRBJ1-4 | TRBV30 | TRBD1 | NA | CAWSGTGNEKLFF | TGTGCCTGGAGTGGGACAGGGAACGAAAAACTGTTTTTT
TRBJ2-5 | TRBV7-3 | TRBD2 | NA | CAGRTSGLRGETQYF | TGTGCCGGAAGGACTAGCGGGCTGAGGGGAGAGACCCAGTACTTC
TRBJ1-2 | TRBV2 | NA | NA | CAGNSRELHGYTF | TGTGCCGGGAACTCCCGGGAATTGCATGGCTACACCTTC
TRBJ2-5 | TRBV29-1 | NA | NA | CSVSTGFNQETQYF | TGCAGCGTTTCTACAGGGTTTAACCAAGAGACCCAGTACTTC
TRBJ2-7 | TRBV6-1 | NA | NA | CVSSERGAGMRPYEQYF | TGTGTCAGCAGTGAAAGGGGCGCGGGGATGAGACCCTACGAGCAGTACTTC
TRBJ2-7 | TRBV5-1 | NA | NA | CASSLGTPSDEQYF | TGCGCCAGCAGCCTGGGAACCCCTAGTGACGAGCAGTACTTC
TRBJ2-1 | TRBV18 | NA | NA | CASSPSIQGREQFF | TGTGCCAGCTCACCCTCTATACAGGGCCGGGAGCAGTTCTTC
TRBJ1-1 | TRBV28 | NA | NA | CASRPGGPNAFF | TGTGCCAGCAGGCCGGGGGGTCCCAACGCTTTCTTT
TRBJ2-1 | TRBV5-4 | TRBD2 | once | CASSLGAGGSYNEQFF | TGTGCCAGCAGCTTGGGGGCGGGAGGGTCCTACAATGAGCAGTTCTTC
TRBJ2-6 | TRBV5-1 | NA | NA | CASSDSSGANVLTF | TGCGCCAGCAGCGACAGCTCTGGGGCCAACGTCCTGACTTTC
TRBJ2-7 | TRBV9 | TRBD1 | NA | CASSAGIGQGGNEQYF | TGTGCCAGCAGCGCCGGAATAGGACAGGGGGGGAACGAGCAGTACTTC